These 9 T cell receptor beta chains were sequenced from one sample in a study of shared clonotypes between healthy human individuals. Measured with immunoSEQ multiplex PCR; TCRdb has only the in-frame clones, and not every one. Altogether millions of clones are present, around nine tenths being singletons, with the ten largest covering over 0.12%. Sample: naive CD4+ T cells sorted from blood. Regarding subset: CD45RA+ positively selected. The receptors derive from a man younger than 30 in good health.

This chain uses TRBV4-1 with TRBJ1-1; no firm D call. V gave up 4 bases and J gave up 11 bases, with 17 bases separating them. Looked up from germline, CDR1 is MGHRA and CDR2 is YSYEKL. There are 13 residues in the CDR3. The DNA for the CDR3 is TGCGCCAGCAGCCTCCCAAACCTGGGTTGGGCTTTCTTT. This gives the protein CASSLPNLGWAFF.

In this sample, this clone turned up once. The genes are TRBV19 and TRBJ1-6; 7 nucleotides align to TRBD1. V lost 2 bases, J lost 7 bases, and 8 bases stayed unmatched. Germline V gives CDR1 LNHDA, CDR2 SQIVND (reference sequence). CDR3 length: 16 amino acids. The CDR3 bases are TGTGCCAGTAGTATACTCGGTGGCAGGGGGAATTCACCCCTCCACTTT. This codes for CASSILGGRGNSPLHF.

The CDR3 reads CASSPDTGSLSNQPQHF. Written as DNA, the CDR3 is TGTGCCAGCAGCCCTGATACAGGGTCCCTTAGCAATCAGCCCCAGCATTTT. V is TRBV7-9 and J is TRBJ1-5; the D gene is possibly TRBD1 (6 bases). The ends were cut back, 5 bases at V and 0 bases at J, with 17 bases in the middle. The germline V gene has CDR1 SEHNR and CDR2 FQNEAQ (reference sequence). CDR3 size: 17 residues.

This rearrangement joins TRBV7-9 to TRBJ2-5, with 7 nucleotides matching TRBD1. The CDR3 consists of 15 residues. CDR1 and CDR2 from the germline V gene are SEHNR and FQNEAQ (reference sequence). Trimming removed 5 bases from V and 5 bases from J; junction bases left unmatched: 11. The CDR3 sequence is CASSNRQGRRETQYF. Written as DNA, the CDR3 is TGTGCCAGCAGCAATCGACAGGGCCGGAGGGAGACCCAGTACTTC.

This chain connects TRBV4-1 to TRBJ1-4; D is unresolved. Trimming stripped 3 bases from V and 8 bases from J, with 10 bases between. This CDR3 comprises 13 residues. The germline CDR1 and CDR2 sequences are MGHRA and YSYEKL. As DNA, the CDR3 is TGCGCCAGCAGCCAGGGTCCCCTCGAAAAACTGTTTTTT. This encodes CASSQGPLEKLFF.

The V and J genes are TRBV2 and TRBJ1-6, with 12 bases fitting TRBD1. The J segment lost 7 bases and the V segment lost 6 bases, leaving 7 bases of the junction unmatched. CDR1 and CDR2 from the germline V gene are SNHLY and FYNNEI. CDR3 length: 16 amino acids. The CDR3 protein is CASRPGQGASNSPLHF. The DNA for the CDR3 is TGTGCCAGCAGGCCGGGACAGGGGGCTTCCAATTCACCCCTCCACTTT.

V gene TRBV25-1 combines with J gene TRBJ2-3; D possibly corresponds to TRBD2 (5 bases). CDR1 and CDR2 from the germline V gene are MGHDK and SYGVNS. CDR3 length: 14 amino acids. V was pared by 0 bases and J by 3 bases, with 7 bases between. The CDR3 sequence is CASSEYPGTDTQYF. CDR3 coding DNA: TGTGCCAGCAGTGAATACCCGGGAACAGATACGCAGTATTTT.

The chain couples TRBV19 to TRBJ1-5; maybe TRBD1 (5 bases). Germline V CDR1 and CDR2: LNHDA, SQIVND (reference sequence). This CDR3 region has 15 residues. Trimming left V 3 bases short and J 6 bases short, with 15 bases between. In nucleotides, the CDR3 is TGTGCCAGTAGTATTTCCGGAGTGGGGGGTCAGCCCCAGCATTTT. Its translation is CASSISGVGGQPQHF.

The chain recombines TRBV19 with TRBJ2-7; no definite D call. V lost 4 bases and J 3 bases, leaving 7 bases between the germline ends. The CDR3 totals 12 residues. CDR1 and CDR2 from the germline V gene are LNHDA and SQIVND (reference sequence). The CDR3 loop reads CASSSEVYEQYF. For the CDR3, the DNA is TGTGCCAGTAGTAGTGAGGTCTACGAGCAGTACTTC.